The T cell receptor beta chain described here comes from a study of cytomegalovirus exposure and HLA in healthy donors. This clone has more than one count but fewer than ten. The V gene's germline CDR1 is SEHNR and CDR2 FQNEAQ (reference sequence). The V gene lost 11 bases and the J gene lost 0 bases, with 11 bases spanning the gap. This CDR3 comprises 13 residues. Primers included in the PCR were 60 Vbeta and 13 Jbeta primers. Clones were sequenced by immunoSEQ multiplex PCR, and TCRdb holds only the in-frame ones, with some missing. The sample contains approximately 220,000 clones, around 76% of which appear only once.

The TCR sequence derives from a young man in good health and CMV-seronegative. V is TRBV7-9 and J is TRBJ2-1; D call uncertain. Sequenced sample: PBMCs. The CDR3 DNA follows: TGTGCCGGGCAGGATGACTCCTACAATGAGCAGTTCTTC. It codes for CAGQDDSYNEQFF. Drawing the rest from reference TRBV7-9 and TRBJ2-1, the complete variable domain is DTGVSQNPRHKITKRGQNVTFRCDPISEHNRLYWYRQTLGQGPEFLTYFQNEAQLEKSRLLSDRFSAERPKGSFSTLEIQRTEQGDSAMYLCAGQDDSYNEQFFGPGTRLTVL.